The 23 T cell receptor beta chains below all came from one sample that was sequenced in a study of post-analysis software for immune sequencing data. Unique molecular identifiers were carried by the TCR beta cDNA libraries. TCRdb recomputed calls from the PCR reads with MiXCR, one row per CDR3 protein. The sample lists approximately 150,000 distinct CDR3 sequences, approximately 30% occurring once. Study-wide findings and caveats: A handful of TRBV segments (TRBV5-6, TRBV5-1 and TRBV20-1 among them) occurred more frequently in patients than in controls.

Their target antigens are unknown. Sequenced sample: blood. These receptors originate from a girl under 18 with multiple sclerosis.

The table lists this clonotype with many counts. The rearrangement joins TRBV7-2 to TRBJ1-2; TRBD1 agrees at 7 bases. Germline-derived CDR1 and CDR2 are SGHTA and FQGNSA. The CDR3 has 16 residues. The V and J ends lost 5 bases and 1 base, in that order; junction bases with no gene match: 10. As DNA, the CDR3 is TGTGCCAGCAGCGAACAGGGGTCCTCATTTAACTATGGCTACACCTTC. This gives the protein CASSEQGSSFNYGYTF.

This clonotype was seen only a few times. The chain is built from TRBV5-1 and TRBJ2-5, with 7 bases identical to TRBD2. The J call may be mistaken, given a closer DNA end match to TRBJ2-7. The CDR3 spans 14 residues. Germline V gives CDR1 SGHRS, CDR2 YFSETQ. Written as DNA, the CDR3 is TGCGCCAGCAGCTTGAGCCGGGACTACTACGAGCAGTACTTC. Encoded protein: CASSLSRDYYEQYF.

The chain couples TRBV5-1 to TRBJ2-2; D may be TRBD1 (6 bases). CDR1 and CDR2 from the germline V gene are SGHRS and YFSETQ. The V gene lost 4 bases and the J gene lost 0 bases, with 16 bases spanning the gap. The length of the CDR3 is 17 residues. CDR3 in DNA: TGCGCCAGCAGCGGGTACAGGGCTCTGGCGAACACCGGGGAGCTGTTTTTT. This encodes CASSGYRALANTGELFF.

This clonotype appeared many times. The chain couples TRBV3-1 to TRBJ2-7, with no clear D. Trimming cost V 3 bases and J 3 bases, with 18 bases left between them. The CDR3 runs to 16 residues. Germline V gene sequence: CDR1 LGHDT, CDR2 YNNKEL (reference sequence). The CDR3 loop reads CASSHATSYPDYEQYF. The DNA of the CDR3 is TGTGCCAGCAGCCATGCGACCTCGTACCCAGACTACGAGCAGTACTTC.

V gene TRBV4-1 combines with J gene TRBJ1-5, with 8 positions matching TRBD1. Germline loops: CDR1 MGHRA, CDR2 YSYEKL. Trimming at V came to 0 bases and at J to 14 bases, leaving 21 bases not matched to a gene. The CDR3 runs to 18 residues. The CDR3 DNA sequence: TGCGCCAGCAGCCAAGATCCGGGGGTCAGGGGGCTTTCTCAGCCAAAGCATTTT. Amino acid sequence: CASSQDPGVRGLSQPKHF.

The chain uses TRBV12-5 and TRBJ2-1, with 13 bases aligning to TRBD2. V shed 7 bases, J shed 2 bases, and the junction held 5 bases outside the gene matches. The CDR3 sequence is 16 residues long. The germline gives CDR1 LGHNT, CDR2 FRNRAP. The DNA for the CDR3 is TGTGCTAGTGCCCAGGGACTAGCGGGAACCTACAATGAGCAGTTCTTC. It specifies CASAQGLAGTYNEQFF.

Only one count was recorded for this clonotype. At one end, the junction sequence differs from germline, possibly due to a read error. CDR3 in amino acids: CAGSQDFGAGGKKFGYEQYF. Written as DNA, the CDR3 is TGTGCCGGCAGTCAAGACTTTGGGGCAGGGGGAAAAAAGTTCGGCTACGAGCAGTACTTC. The V and J genes are TRBV3-1 and TRBJ2-7, with 7 bases aligning to TRBD1. This CDR3 region has 20 residues. Per germline, CDR1 LGHDT and CDR2 YNNKEL (reference sequence).

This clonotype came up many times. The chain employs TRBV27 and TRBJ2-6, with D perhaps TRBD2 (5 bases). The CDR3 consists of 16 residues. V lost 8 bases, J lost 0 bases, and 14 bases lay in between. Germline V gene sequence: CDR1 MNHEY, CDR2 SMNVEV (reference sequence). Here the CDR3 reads CASRALAPSGANVLTF. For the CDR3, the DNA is TGTGCCAGCCGAGCCCTAGCCCCCTCTGGGGCCAACGTCCTGACTTTC. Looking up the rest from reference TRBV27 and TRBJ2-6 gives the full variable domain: EAQVTQNPRYLITVTGKKLTVTCSQNMNHEYMSWYRQDPGLGLRQIYYSMNVEVTDKGDVPEGYKVSRKEKRNFPLILESPSPNQTSLYFCASRALAPSGANVLTFGAGSRLTVL.

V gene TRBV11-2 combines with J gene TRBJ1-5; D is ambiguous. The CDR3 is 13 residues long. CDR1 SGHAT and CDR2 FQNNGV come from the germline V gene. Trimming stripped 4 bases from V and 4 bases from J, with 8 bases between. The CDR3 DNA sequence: TGTGCCAGCAGCTGGGAGGATAATCAGCCCCAGCATTTT. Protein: CASSWEDNQPQHF.

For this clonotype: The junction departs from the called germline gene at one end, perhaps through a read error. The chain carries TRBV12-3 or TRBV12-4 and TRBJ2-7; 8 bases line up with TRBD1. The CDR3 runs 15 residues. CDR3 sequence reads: CAGSSATGDPYEQYF. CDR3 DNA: TGTGCCGGCAGTTCCGCGACAGGGGACCCCTACGAGCAGTACTTC.

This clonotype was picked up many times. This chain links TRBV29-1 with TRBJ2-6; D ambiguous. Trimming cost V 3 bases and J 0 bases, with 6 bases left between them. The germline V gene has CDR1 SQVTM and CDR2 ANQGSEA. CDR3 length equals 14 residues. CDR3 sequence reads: CSVEVDSGANVLTF. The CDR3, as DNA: TGCAGCGTTGAGGTCGACTCTGGGGCCAACGTCCTGACTTTC.

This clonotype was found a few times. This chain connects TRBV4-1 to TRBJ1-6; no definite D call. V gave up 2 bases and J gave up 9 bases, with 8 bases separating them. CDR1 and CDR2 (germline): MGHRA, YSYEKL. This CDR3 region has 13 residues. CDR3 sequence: CASSQQGISPLHF. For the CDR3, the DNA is TGCGCCAGCAGCCAACAAGGAATTTCACCCCTCCACTTT.

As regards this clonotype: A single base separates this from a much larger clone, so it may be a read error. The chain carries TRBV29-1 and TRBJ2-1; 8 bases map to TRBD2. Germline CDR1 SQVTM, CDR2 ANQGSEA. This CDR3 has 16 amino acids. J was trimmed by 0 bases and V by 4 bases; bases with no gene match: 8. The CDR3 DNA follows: TGCAGCGTTGCCCTCCGGGGGGGAGGCTCCTACAATGAGCAGTTCTTC. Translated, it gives CSVALRGGGSYNEQFF.

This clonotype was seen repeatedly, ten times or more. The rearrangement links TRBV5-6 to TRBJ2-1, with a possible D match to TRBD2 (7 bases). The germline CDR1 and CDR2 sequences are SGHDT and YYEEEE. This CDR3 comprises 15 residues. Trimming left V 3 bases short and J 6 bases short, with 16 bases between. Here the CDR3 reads CASSSRGATRNEQFF. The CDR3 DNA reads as TGTGCCAGCAGCTCCCGGGGGGCTACCCGCAATGAGCAGTTCTTC.

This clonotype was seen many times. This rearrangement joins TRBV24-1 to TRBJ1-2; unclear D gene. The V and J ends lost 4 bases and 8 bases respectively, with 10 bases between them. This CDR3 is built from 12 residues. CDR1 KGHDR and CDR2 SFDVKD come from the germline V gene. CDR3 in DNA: TGTGCCACCAGTGACTACGAGACGGGCTACACCTTC. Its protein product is CATSDYETGYTF.

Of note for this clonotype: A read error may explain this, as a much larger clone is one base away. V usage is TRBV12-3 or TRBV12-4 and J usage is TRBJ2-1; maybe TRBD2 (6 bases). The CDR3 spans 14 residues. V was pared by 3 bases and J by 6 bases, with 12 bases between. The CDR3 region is CASSFPLACNEQFF. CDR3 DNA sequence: TGTGCCAGCAGTTTCCCCCTAGCGTGCAATGAGCAGTTCTTC.

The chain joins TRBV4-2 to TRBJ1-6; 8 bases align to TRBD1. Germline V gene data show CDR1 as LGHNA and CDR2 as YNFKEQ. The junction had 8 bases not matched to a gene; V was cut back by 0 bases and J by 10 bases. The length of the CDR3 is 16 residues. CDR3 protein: CASSQDLGQGASPLHF. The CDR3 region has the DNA TGTGCCAGCAGCCAAGATCTTGGACAGGGCGCCTCACCCCTCCACTTT.

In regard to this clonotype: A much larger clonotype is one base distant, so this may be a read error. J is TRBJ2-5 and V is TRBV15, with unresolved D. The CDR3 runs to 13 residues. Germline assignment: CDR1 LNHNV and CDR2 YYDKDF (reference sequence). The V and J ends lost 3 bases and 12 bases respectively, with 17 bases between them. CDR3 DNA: TGTGCCACCAGCAGCTTAGGCAGCGTGGTTAAGTACTTC. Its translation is CATSSLGSVVKYF.

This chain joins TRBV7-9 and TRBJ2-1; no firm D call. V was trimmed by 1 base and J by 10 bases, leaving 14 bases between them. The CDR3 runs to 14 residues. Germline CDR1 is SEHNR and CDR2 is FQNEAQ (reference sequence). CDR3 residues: CASSLVDPRPEQFF. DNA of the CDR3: TGTGCCAGCAGCTTAGTCGACCCTAGACCCGAGCAGTTCTTC.

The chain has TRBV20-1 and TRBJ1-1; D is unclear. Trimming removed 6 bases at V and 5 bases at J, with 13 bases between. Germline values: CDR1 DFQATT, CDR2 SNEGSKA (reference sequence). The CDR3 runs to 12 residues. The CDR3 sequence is CSAISGVTEAFF. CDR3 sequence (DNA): TGCAGTGCGATAAGCGGTGTGACTGAAGCTTTCTTT.

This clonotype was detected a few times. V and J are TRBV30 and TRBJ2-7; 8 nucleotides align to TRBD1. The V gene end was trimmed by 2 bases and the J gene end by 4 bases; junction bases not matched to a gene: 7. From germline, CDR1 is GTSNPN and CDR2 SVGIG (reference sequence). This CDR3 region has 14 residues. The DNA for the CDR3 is TGTGCCTGGAGTTTCCCAGGGGGCTGGTACGAGCAGTACTTC. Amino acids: CAWSFPGGWYEQYF.

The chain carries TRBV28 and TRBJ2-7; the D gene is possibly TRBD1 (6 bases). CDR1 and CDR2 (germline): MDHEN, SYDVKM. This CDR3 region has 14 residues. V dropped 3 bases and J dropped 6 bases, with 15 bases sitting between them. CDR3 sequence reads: CASSFQGPGAEQYF. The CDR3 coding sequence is TGTGCCAGCAGTTTTCAGGGGCCTGGCGCCGAGCAGTACTTC.

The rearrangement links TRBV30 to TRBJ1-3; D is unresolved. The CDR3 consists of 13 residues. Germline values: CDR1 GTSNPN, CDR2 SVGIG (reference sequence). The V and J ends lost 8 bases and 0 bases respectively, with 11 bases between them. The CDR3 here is CASSTFSGNTIYF. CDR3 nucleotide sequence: TGTGCCAGTAGCACGTTCTCTGGAAACACCATATATTTT.